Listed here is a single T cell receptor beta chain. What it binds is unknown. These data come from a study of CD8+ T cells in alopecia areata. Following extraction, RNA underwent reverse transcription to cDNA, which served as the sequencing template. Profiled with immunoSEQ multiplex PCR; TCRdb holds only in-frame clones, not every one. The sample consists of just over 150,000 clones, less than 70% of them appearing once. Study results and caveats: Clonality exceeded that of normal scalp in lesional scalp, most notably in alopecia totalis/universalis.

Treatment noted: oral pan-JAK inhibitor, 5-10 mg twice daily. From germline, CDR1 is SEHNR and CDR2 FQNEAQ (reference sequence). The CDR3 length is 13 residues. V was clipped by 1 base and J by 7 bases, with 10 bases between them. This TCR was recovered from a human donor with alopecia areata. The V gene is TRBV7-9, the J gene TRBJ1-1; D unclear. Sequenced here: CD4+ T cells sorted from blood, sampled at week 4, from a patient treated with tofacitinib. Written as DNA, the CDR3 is TGTGCCAGCAGCTTAGGAGGCAGTTTTGAAGCTTTCTTT. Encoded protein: CASSLGGSFEAFF. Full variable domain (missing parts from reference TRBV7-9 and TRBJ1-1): DTGVSQNPRHKITKRGQNVTFRCDPISEHNRLYWYRQTLGQGPEFLTYFQNEAQLEKSRLLSDRFSAERPKGSFSTLEIQRTEQGDSAMYLCASSLGGSFEAFFGQGTRLTVV.